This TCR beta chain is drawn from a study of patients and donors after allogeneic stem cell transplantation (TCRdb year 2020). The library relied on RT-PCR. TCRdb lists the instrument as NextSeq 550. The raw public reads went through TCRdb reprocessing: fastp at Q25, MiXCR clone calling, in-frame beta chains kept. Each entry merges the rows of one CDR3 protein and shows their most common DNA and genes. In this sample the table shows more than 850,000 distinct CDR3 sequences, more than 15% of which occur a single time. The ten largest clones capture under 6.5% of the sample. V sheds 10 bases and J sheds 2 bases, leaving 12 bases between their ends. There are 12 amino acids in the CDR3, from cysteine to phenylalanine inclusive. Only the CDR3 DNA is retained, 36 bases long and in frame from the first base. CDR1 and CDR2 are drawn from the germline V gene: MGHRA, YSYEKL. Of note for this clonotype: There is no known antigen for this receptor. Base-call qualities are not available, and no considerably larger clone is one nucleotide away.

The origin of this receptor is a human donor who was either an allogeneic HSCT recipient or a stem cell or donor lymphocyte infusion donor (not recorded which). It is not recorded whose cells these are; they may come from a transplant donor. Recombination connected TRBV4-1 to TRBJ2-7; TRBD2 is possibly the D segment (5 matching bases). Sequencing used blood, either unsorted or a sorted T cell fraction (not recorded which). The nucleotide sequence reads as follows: TGCGCCACCTCCGGGAATACCTACGAGCAGTACTTC. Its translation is CATSGNTYEQYF.